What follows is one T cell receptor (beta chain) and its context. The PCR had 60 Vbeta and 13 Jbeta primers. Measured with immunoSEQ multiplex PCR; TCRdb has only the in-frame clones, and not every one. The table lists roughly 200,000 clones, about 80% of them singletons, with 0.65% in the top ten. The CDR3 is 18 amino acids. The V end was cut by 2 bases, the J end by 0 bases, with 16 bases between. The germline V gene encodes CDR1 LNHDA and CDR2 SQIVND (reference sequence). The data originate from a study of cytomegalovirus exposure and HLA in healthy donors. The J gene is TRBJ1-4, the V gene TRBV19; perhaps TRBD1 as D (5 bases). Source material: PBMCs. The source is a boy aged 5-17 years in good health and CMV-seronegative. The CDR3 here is CASSIRGRGVATNEKLFF. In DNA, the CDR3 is TGTGCCAGTAGTATAAGGGGCCGGGGGGTTGCAACTAATGAAAAACTGTTTTTT.